The clone carrying this TCR beta chain was counted once. CDR3 length: 15 amino acids. Looked up from germline, CDR1 is DFQATT and CDR2 is SNEGSKA (reference sequence). The ends were cut back, 6 bases at V and 6 bases at J, with 20 bases in the middle. The data were taken from a study of blood T cells in healthy people across ages. A J-beta primer mix and a sample-barcoded 5' primer were used in a second PCR of roughly 7 to 12 cycles. TCRdb re-analysed the 5' RACE reads in MiXCR, keeping a single row per CDR3 protein. The sample lists 780,000 or so distinct CDR3 sequences, around 25% occurring once. This same sample was also part of a study on T cells of mothers and their children.

The sequencing sample was made of blood. The source is a boy between 10 and 17 years old in good health. The rearrangement joins TRBV20-1 to TRBJ2-2, with D maybe TRBD1 (7 bases). CDR3 in amino acids: CSARQGPWEAGELFF. CDR3 coding DNA: TGCAGTGCCAGACAGGGTCCTTGGGAGGCCGGGGAGCTGTTTTTT.